The following is a TCR beta chain sequence with its context. What antigen it recognizes has not been identified. Within one base of it there is no much larger clone, and no base qualities were kept. The sample belongs to a study of response to subunit inactivated influenza vaccine (dated by TCRdb to 2017 to 2018). For the study in its entirety: To follow how T cells responded to a trivalent subunit inactivated influenza vaccine, the researchers relied on deep quantitative profiling of the T cell receptor repertoire. Study-level results and caveats: The authors proposed that each seasonal influenza vaccination may bring in only a limited number of new T cells.

The library was built by means of RT-PCR. Sequencing was carried out with an Illumina HiSeq 2500. TCRdb reprocessing: public reads trimmed at Q25 with fastp, clones called with MiXCR, in-frame beta chains kept. Rows matching on CDR3 protein sequence are summarized as one entry with the most common DNA and genes. Present in this sample are approximately 500,000 distinct CDR3 sequences, 12% to 15% of which were seen just once. 8.5% to 14% of the sample comes from the top ten. The junction shows trimming of 0 bases on V and 13 bases on J, plus 13 bases between the germline ends. The CDR3 starts with the cysteine, ends with the phenylalanine, and has 13 residues. Solely the CDR3 DNA is kept, with 39 bases framed from the first base. Reading the germline V gene gives CDR1 MGHRA and CDR2 YSYEKL.

The chain employs TRBV4-1 and TRBJ2-4, with the D gene uncertain. This TCR derives from a man aged 50 or older who received an inactivated influenza vaccine. Donor details come from another sample of the same person, matched by shared clones. The sample here was PBMCs from blood, taken roughly 13 days after vaccination. The CDR3 region: CASSQDLRKGQYF. The DNA is TGCGCCAGCAGCCAAGATCTTCGCAAGGGCCAGTACTTC.